A selection of T cell receptor beta chains follows, all from one sample in a study of shared clonotypes between healthy human individuals. Sequencing was performed with immunoSEQ multiplex PCR; in TCRdb, only in-frame clones are kept and a portion is missing. The table has 660,000 or so clones, approximately 96% seen once. Sequencing was carried out using naive CD8+ T cells sorted from blood. Receptors originate from a woman aged 25 to 39 in good health. The CDR3 runs from the conserved cysteine through the conserved F or W. D genes are given only for firm matches. Only some rows state a clone size, as once, few, many or a class for expanded clones.

abundance: NA; v_gene: TRBV11-2; d_gene: NA; j_gene: TRBJ2-7; CDR3nt: TGTGCCAGCAGCTTTAGCGTAAACTCCTACGAGCAGTACTTC; CDR3aa: CASSFSVNSYEQYF
abundance: NA; v_gene: TRBV5-6; d_gene: TRBD1; j_gene: TRBJ2-2; CDR3nt: TGTGCCAGCAGCTTGGCCCAGGGGGCGTTTAACACCGGGGAGCTGTTTTTT; CDR3aa: CASSLAQGAFNTGELFF
abundance: NA; v_gene: TRBV5-4; d_gene: NA; j_gene: TRBJ1-4; CDR3nt: TGTGCCAGCAGCTTCGGCGGCGTGAAACTGTTTTTT; CDR3aa: CASSFGGVKLFF
abundance: NA; v_gene: TRBV6-1; d_gene: NA; j_gene: TRBJ2-7; CDR3nt: TGTGCCAGCAGTGAAGTTCCCTCCGCCTACGAGCAGTACTTC; CDR3aa: CASSEVPSAYEQYF
abundance: once; v_gene: TRBV7-9; d_gene: NA; j_gene: TRBJ1-2; CDR3nt: TGTGCCAGCAGCTTAGTCAAGGGCTTCTATGGCTACACCTTC; CDR3aa: CASSLVKGFYGYTF
abundance: NA; v_gene: TRBV7-9; d_gene: NA; j_gene: TRBJ2-7; CDR3nt: TGTGCCAGCAGCTTAGAAGGCAACTCCTACGAGCAGTACTTC; CDR3aa: CASSLEGNSYEQYF
abundance: NA; v_gene: TRBV7-9; d_gene: TRBD2; j_gene: TRBJ2-7; CDR3nt: TGTGCCAGCAGCTCGCCGGGACTAGGGGGATCCGAGCAGTACTTC; CDR3aa: CASSSPGLGGSEQYF
abundance: NA; v_gene: TRBV10-1; d_gene: NA; j_gene: TRBJ1-2; CDR3nt: TGCGCCAGCAGTGAGTCGAGAGCGGACGGTGGCTACACCTTC; CDR3aa: CASSESRADGGYTF
abundance: once; v_gene: TRBV23-1; d_gene: TRBD1; j_gene: TRBJ1-5; CDR3nt: TGCGCCAGCAGTCACCCCTCCGGGACAGCAAATTATAGCAATCAGCCCCAGCATTTT; CDR3aa: CASSHPSGTANYSNQPQHF
abundance: NA; v_gene: TRBV7-6; d_gene: NA; j_gene: TRBJ2-5; CDR3nt: TGTGCCAGCAGCCGTAACACGTTCCAAGAGACCCAGTACTTC; CDR3aa: CASSRNTFQETQYF
abundance: NA; v_gene: TRBV7-7; d_gene: TRBD1; j_gene: TRBJ2-3; CDR3nt: TGTGCCAGCAGCCCGGGACAGGGGACTAGGGAGTCACAAGATACGCAGTATTTT; CDR3aa: CASSPGQGTRESQDTQYF
abundance: NA; v_gene: TRBV28; d_gene: TRBD1; j_gene: TRBJ1-1; CDR3nt: TGTGCCAGCAGTGATCCGGGACAGGGGGGCACTGAAGCTTTCTTT; CDR3aa: CASSDPGQGGTEAFF
abundance: NA; v_gene: TRBV10-3; d_gene: TRBD1; j_gene: TRBJ1-2; CDR3nt: TGTGCCATCAGGGTATGGGACAGAGGGAACTATGGCTACACCTTC; CDR3aa: CAIRVWDRGNYGYTF
abundance: NA; v_gene: TRBV30; d_gene: TRBD1; j_gene: TRBJ2-5; CDR3nt: TGTGCCTGGACCCGGGGACAGGACTTAGAGACCCAGTACTTC; CDR3aa: CAWTRGQDLETQYF